These 21 T cell receptor beta chains were sequenced from one sample in a study of blood T cell repertoires in COVID-19. Data came from immunoSEQ multiplex PCR; TCRdb stores just in-frame clones and leaves some out. The sample carries 20,000 to 25,000 clones, about 88% recorded once. Sequenced input: peripheral blood. These receptors came from a human donor in a cohort sampled during active COVID-19. The donor label of this sample is uncertain.

This rearrangement joins TRBV5-8 to TRBJ1-4; D is possibly TRBD1 (5 bases). The CDR3 loop spans 15 amino acids. Germline V gene data show CDR1 as SGHTS and CDR2 as YDEGEE. Between the trimmed V and J ends, which lost 4 bases and 4 bases, there was a span of 14 bases. CDR3 amino acids: CASSPVGQLNEKLFF. The CDR3, as DNA: TGTGCCAGCAGCCCTGTGGGGCAGCTTAATGAAAAACTGTTTTTT. The full variable domain, completed using reference TRBV5-8 and TRBJ1-4, is EAGVTQSPTHLIKTRGQQATLRCSPISGHTSVYWYQQALGLGLQFLLWYDEGEERNRGNFPPRFSGRQFPNYSSELNVNALELEDSALYLCASSPVGQLNEKLFFGSGTQLSVL.

The chain recombines TRBV6-5 with TRBJ2-3; weak D call: TRBD1 (5 bases). CDR3 size: 13 residues. The V end was cut by 0 bases, the J end by 10 bases, with 11 bases between. Germline V gene sequence: CDR1 MNHEY, CDR2 SVGAGI. CDR3: CASSYSIKGPQYF. CDR3 coding DNA: TGTGCCAGCAGTTACTCGATAAAGGGGCCGCAGTATTTT.

The chain employs TRBV5-5 and TRBJ2-3; D may be TRBD2 (6 bases). The CDR3 consists of 16 residues. Trimming pared 0 bases from V and 10 bases from J, leaving 21 bases between. Looked up from germline, CDR1 is SGHKS and CDR2 is YYEKEE (reference sequence). The CDR3 loop reads CASSLAILRTTPSQYF. In DNA form, the CDR3 reads TGTGCCAGCAGCTTGGCGATACTGAGGACTACCCCCTCGCAGTATTTT.

The chain joins TRBV5-1 to TRBJ2-2; TRBD2 matches 11 bases. Looked up from germline, CDR1 is SGHRS and CDR2 is YFSETQ. The CDR3 is made up of 18 amino acids. Germline trimming cut 3 bases from V and 1 base from J; bases unmatched to any gene: 8. CDR3 sequence: CASSSGWGLAENTGELFF. Here the CDR3 DNA reads TGCGCCAGCAGCTCTGGATGGGGACTAGCGGAGAACACCGGGGAGCTGTTTTTT.

To note about this clone: This same CDR3 is encoded by further DNA sequences in the sample. Written as DNA, the CDR3 is TGTGCCAGCAGTCCCCGGGGAGGGGGTAACACTGAAGCTTTCTTT. Its protein product is CASSPRGGGNTEAFF. The V gene is TRBV28, the J gene TRBJ1-1, with D perhaps matching TRBD1 (6 bases). The CDR3 loop spans 15 amino acids. Trimming removed 5 bases at V and 2 bases at J, with 15 bases between. Germline CDR1 and CDR2: MDHEN and SYDVKM.

The gene calls are TRBV14 and TRBJ2-3; TRBD1 matches 8 bases. Germline trimming cut 4 bases from V and 6 bases from J; bases unmatched to any gene: 6. The CDR3 covers 14 residues. From germline, CDR1 is SGHDN and CDR2 FVKESK. For the CDR3, the DNA is TGTGCCAGCAGCCCCGGACAGGGTACGGATACGCAGTATTTT. This gives the protein CASSPGQGTDTQYF.

In this sample, this clone turned up once. The chain carries TRBV9 and TRBJ2-3; D is undetermined. The CDR3 extends over 14 amino acids. Germline V gene lookup returns CDR1 SGDLS and CDR2 YYNGEE. Trimming took off 4 bases at V and 3 bases at J, with 12 bases between the two ends. CDR3 bases: TGTGCCAGCAGCACCCCTGGTAGTACAGATACGCAGTATTTT. It codes for CASSTPGSTDTQYF.

The V call is TRBV27, the J call TRBJ2-3; 8 bases agree with TRBD1. CDR3 size: 17 residues. The V and J ends lost 5 bases and 3 bases, in that order; junction bases with no gene match: 13. The germline V gene has CDR1 MNHEY and CDR2 SMNVEV (reference sequence). In DNA, the CDR3 is TGTGCCAGCAGTACTCGGACAGGGTGGGGTTGGACAGATACGCAGTATTTT. Its translation: CASSTRTGWGWTDTQYF.

The gene calls are TRBV21-1 and TRBJ2-7; the D call TRBD2 from the table was never checked on the DNA. TRBV21-1 is a listed pseudogene. The CDR3 covers 17 residues. The DNA of the CDR3 is TGTGCCAGCAGCAAAGATTCTAGCGGGCCAAGCTCCTACGAGCAGTACTTC. It codes for CASSKDSSGPSSYEQYF.

This clone was detected a few times. V is TRBV2 and J is TRBJ2-2, with D possibly being TRBD2 (5 bases). CDR1 SNHLY and CDR2 FYNNEI come from the germline V gene. The length of the CDR3 is 13 residues. Trimming shortened V by 6 bases and J by 5 bases, and 10 bases separated the two germline ends. The CDR3 coding sequence is TGTGCCAGCAGCGGTGAGCGGACCGGGGAGCTGTTTTTT. Protein: CASSGERTGELFF. The full variable domain, its missing parts supplied by reference TRBV2 and TRBJ2-2, is EPEVTQTPSHQVTQMGQEVILRCVPISNHLYFYWYRQILGQKVEFLVSFYNNEISEKSEIFDDQFSVERPDGSNFTLKIRSTKLEDSAMYFCASSGERTGELFFGEGSRLTVL.

The sample holds a few counts of this clone. The CDR3 DNA is TGTGCCAGCAGCAGGGGCCCAGGGGCCCTCCACTTT. Translation: CASSRGPGALHF. The chain recombines TRBV7-9 with TRBJ1-6; D might be TRBD1 (6 bases). Trimming took off 5 bases at V and 14 bases at J, with 13 bases between the two ends. CDR1 is SEHNR and CDR2 is FQNEAQ in the germline V gene (reference sequence). This CDR3 region has 12 residues. Variable domain in full (rest from reference TRBV7-9 and TRBJ1-6): DTGVSQNPRHKITKRGQNVTFRCDPISEHNRLYWYRQTLGQGPEFLTYFQNEAQLEKSRLLSDRFSAERPKGSFSTLEIQRTEQGDSAMYLCASSRGPGALHFGNGTRLTVT.

This clone was observed a single time. V and J are TRBV7-8 and TRBJ2-3; D is undetermined. CDR1 is SGHVS, CDR2 FQNEAQ, per germline. The V and J ends lost 2 bases and 0 bases respectively, with 9 bases between them. The CDR3 spans 15 residues. The CDR3 loop reads CASSLLAKSTDTQYF. CDR3 DNA sequence: TGTGCCAGCAGCTTACTGGCCAAGAGCACAGATACGCAGTATTTT.

A word on this clone: One end of the junction does not line up with germline, which may come from a read error. The chain employs TRBV7-7 and TRBJ2-5; TRBD2 matches 13 bases. The germline V gene encodes CDR1 SSHAT and CDR2 FNYEAQ (reference sequence). The CDR3 is 16 amino acids. DNA for the CDR3: TGTGCTAGCAGCTTCGGGACTAGCGGGACCCTGGAGACCCAGTACTTC. The encoded protein is CASSFGTSGTLETQYF.

The J gene is TRBJ1-1, the V gene TRBV2, with D possibly being TRBD1 (5 bases). Looked up from germline, CDR1 is SNHLY and CDR2 is FYNNEI. The V and J ends lost 4 bases and 7 bases respectively, with 10 bases between them. The length of the CDR3 is 12 residues. Here the CDR3 reads CASSADTYEAFF. CDR3 bases: TGTGCCAGCAGTGCGGACACTTATGAAGCTTTCTTT.

The chain has TRBV5-1 and TRBJ2-3, with 8 bases fitting TRBD2. In germline, CDR1 is SGHRS, CDR2 YFSETQ. V shed 4 bases and J 5 bases; nucleotides not matched to a gene: 9. The CDR3 extends over 15 amino acids. The CDR3 coding sequence is TGCGCCAGCAGCCTGGCAGCGGGAGCGGTAGATACGCAGTATTTT. It yields the protein CASSLAAGAVDTQYF.

This rearrangement joins TRBV25-1 to TRBJ1-1; D call uncertain. CDR3 length: 13 residues. V was trimmed by 6 bases and J by 0 bases, leaving 8 bases between them. Germline-derived CDR1 and CDR2 are MGHDK and SYGVNS. CDR3 residues: CASSFGLNTEAFF. The DNA of the CDR3 is TGTGCCAGCAGCTTTGGCTTGAACACTGAAGCTTTCTTT.

This rearrangement joins TRBV24-1 to TRBJ2-3; 11 bases line up with TRBD1. CDR1 is KGHDR, CDR2 SFDVKD, per germline. The V gene end was trimmed by 3 bases and the J gene end by 3 bases; junction bases not matched to a gene: 10. The length of the CDR3 is 18 residues. This chain's CDR3 is CATSDPGTGGLVTDTQYF. In DNA form, the CDR3 reads TGTGCCACCAGTGATCCGGGGACAGGGGGACTGGTAACAGATACGCAGTATTTT.

V usage is TRBV11-3 and J usage is TRBJ2-5; D uncertain. Germline values: CDR1 SGHNT, CDR2 YENEEA. The CDR3 covers 12 residues. Trimming removed 3 bases at V and 5 bases at J, with 7 bases between. The chain's CDR3 is CASSFNRETQYF. For the CDR3, the DNA is TGTGCCAGCAGCTTTAACCGGGAGACCCAGTACTTC. The whole variable domain, remainder taken from reference TRBV11-3 and TRBJ2-5, is EAGVVQSPRYKIIEKKQPVAFWCNPISGHNTLYWYLQNLGQGPELLIRYENEEAVDDSQLPKDRFSAERLKGVDSTLKIQPAELGDSAVYLCASSFNRETQYFGPGTRLLVL.

In nucleotides, the CDR3 is TGTGCCAGCAGTGAGGGGGCCACCTACGAGCAGTACTTC. Its translation: CASSEGATYEQYF. The gene calls are TRBV6-1 and TRBJ2-7; possible D gene TRBD1, 6 bases. Trimming cost V 3 bases and J 2 bases, with 8 bases left between them. This CDR3 has 13 residues. Germline CDR1 MNHNS, CDR2 SASEGT.

This chain uses TRBV19 with TRBJ1-1, with a tentative D call TRBD1 (5 bases). CDR3 size: 15 residues. The V gene's germline CDR1 is LNHDA and CDR2 SQIVND (reference sequence). The V and J ends lost 7 bases and 3 bases respectively, with 18 bases between them. This CDR3 reads CASTPTRGKDTEAFF. The CDR3 DNA follows: TGTGCCAGTACCCCTACGCGGGGGAAGGACACTGAAGCTTTCTTT.

The chain couples TRBV5-1 to TRBJ2-2; 9 nucleotides match TRBD2. Losses at the gene ends were 0 bases for V and 4 bases for J; bases not matched to a gene: 10. The CDR3 has 18 residues. Germline values: CDR1 SGHRS, CDR2 YFSETQ. The CDR3 here is CASSLAEVAGGGTGELFF. The DNA of the CDR3 is TGCGCCAGCAGCTTGGCCGAGGTGGCGGGAGGGGGCACCGGGGAGCTGTTTTTT.